A selection of T cell receptor beta chains follows, all from one sample in a study of beta chain features in type 1 diabetes. Clones were sequenced by immunoSEQ multiplex PCR, and TCRdb holds only the in-frame ones, with some missing. This table has under 300,000 clones, approximately 15% appearing once. Sequencing was carried out using naive CD4+ T cells from blood. These TCRs come from a man aged 30 to 45 with type 1 diabetes. Both conserved end residues are part of each CDR3. Fields, in order: D gene, J gene, clone size, V gene, CDR3 protein, CDR3 DNA. The D gene is left open where the match is weak. Rows give clone size only sometimes, using once, few, many, or a class for an expanded clone.

TRBD1	TRBJ2-2	few	TRBV6-1	CAGETGGNTGELFF	TGTGCCGGAGAGACAGGGGGCAACACCGGGGAGCTGTTTTTT
TRBD2	TRBJ2-1	few	TRBV2	CASSETGTSGHNEQFF	TGTGCCAGCAGTGAGACGGGGACTAGCGGGCACAATGAGCAGTTCTTC
TRBD1	TRBJ1-1	NA	TRBV5-1	CASSFTGTGGRTEAFF	TGCGCCAGCAGCTTCACCGGGACAGGGGGGAGGACTGAAGCTTTCTTT
NA	TRBJ2-3	NA	TRBV6-5	CASRTPDTQYF	TGTGCCAGCAGAACACCAGATACGCAGTATTTT
TRBD2	TRBJ2-3	few	TRBV7-9	CASSFLGLAGTDTQYF	TGTGCCAGCAGCTTCCTCGGACTAGCGGGGACAGATACGCAGTATTTT
NA	TRBJ2-1	few	TRBV7-2	CASSSDYLWNEQFF	TGTGCCAGCAGCTCGGACTACCTATGGAATGAGCAGTTCTTC
TRBD2	TRBJ2-1	NA	TRBV25-1	CASSGGEGRVNEQFF	TGTGCCAGCAGTGGGGGGGAGGGAAGGGTCAATGAGCAGTTCTTC
NA	TRBJ1-1	few	TRBV5-6	CASSSLWGGDTEAFF	TGTGCCAGCAGCTCTTTGTGGGGGGGAGATACTGAAGCTTTCTTT
TRBD2	TRBJ2-5	NA	TRBV29-1	CSVATGTSGGETQYF	TGCAGCGTAGCGACCGGGACTAGCGGGGGAGAGACCCAGTACTTC
TRBD1	TRBJ2-1	NA	TRBV7-9	CASSSRTGSYNEQFF	TGTGCCAGCAGCTCCCGGACAGGGTCCTACAATGAGCAGTTCTTC
NA	TRBJ2-7	few	TRBV5-6	CASSLASDEQYF	TGTGCCAGCAGCTTGGCCAGCGACGAGCAGTACTTC
TRBD2	TRBJ2-3	NA	TRBV6-1	CASSGGWSGRAADTQYF	TGTGCCAGCAGTGGGGGTTGGAGCGGGAGGGCCGCAGATACGCAGTATTTT
TRBD1	TRBJ2-1	NA	TRBV18	CASSPAGGNEQFF	TGTGCCAGCTCACCAGCAGGGGGCAATGAGCAGTTCTTC